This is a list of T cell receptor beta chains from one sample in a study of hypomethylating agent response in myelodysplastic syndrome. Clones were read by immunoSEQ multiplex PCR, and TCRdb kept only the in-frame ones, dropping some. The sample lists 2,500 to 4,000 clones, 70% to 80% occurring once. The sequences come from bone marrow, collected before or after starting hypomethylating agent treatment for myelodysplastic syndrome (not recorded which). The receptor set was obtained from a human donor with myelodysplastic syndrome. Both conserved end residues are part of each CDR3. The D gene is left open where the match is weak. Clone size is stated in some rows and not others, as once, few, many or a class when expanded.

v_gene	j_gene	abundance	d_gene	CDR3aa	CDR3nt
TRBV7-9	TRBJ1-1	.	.	CATKQGRLNTEAFF	TGTGCCACAAAACAGGGACGATTGAACACTGAAGCTTTCTTT
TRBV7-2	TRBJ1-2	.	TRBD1	CASNSRQGNNYGYTF	TGTGCCAGCAATTCTCGACAGGGGAATAACTATGGCTACACCTTC
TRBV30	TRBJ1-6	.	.	CAWRGAGYNSPLHF	TGTGCCTGGAGGGGGGCTGGCTATAATTCACCCCTCCACTTT
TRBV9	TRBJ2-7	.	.	CASSPDRVWSSYEQYF	TGTGCCAGCAGTCCTGATCGGGTTTGGAGCTCCTACGAGCAGTACTTC
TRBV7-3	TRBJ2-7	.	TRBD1	CASSFGQGDEQYF	TGTGCCAGCAGCTTTGGACAGGGAGACGAGCAGTACTTC
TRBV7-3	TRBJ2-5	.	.	CASSLGGGLSGTQYF	TGTGCCAGCAGCCTAGGGGGGGGGCTATCAGGGACCCAGTACTTC
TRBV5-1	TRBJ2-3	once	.	CASSLLRGISTDTQYF	TGCGCCAGCAGCTTGTTGAGAGGGATCAGCACAGATACGCAGTATTTT
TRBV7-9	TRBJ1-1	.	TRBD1	CASSLSGTGVNTEAFF	TGTGCCAGCAGCTTATCAGGGACAGGGGTGAACACTGAAGCTTTCTTT
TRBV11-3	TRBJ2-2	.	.	CASRGIGVSEGRKLFF	TGTGCCAGCAGGGGGATCGGGGTGTCGGAGGGGAGGAAGCTGTTTTTT
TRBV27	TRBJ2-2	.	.	CASSLSENTGELFF	TGTGCCAGCAGTTTATCTGAGAACACCGGGGAGCTGTTTTTT
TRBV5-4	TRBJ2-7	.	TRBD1	CASSLAGTASYEQYF	TGTGCCAGCAGCTTGGCCGGGACAGCTTCCTACGAGCAGTACTTC
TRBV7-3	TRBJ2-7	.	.	CASSIQSGREQYF	TGTGCCAGCAGCATACAATCCGGGCGCGAGCAGTACTTC
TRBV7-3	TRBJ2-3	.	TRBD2	CASSLPSGGANTDTQYF	TGTGCCAGCAGCTTACCTAGCGGGGGGGCCAACACAGATACGCAGTATTTT
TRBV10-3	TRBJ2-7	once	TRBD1	CAIGGLQGPPDEQYF	TGTGCCATCGGGGGCCTACAGGGGCCTCCTGACGAGCAGTACTTC
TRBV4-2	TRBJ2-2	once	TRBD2	CASSHPGTSGVVNTGELFF	TGTGCCAGCAGCCATCCCGGGACTAGCGGGGTAGTGAACACCGGGGAGCTGTTTTTT
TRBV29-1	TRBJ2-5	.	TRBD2	CSVGGLAGGYQETQYF	TGCAGCGTTGGGGGTCTAGCGGGGGGATACCAAGAGACCCAGTACTTC
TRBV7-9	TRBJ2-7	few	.	CASSSGGGSYEQYF	TGTGCCAGCAGCTCAGGGGGGGGATCCTACGAGCAGTACTTC
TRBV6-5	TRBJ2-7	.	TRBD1	CASSSGQGPTYEQYF	TGTGCCAGCAGTTCTGGACAGGGGCCGACCTACGAGCAGTACTTC
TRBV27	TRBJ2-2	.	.	CASTSSPGTGELFF	TGTGCCAGCACCTCCTCCCCCGGGACCGGGGAGCTGTTTTTT
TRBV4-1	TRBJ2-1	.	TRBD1	CASSLGQGASREQFF	TGCGCCAGCAGCCTGGGACAGGGGGCCTCCCGGGAGCAGTTCTTC
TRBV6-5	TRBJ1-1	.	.	CASSYRSLNTEAFF	TGTGCCAGCAGTTACAGGTCACTGAACACTGAAGCTTTCTTT
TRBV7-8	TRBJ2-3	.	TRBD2	CASRRAGGPHTQYF	TGTGCCAGCAGAAGAGCGGGGGGGCCCCATACGCAGTATTTT
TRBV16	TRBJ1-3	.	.	CASSQSYGSGNTIYF	TGTGCCAGCAGCCAATCGTACGGATCTGGAAACACCATATATTTT
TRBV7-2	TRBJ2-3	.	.	CASSLYSTDTQYF	TGTGCCAGCAGCTTATACAGCACAGATACGCAGTATTTT
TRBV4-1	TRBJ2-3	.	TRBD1	CASSHWTGGGGSDTQYF	TGCGCCAGCAGCCATTGGACAGGGGGAGGAGGGTCAGATACGCAGTATTTT
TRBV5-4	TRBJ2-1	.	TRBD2	CASSPGTSGGASYNEQFF	TGTGCCAGCAGCCCTGGGACTAGCGGGGGGGCGAGTTACAATGAGCAGTTCTTC
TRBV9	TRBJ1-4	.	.	CASSVGDFGNNEKLFF	TGTGCCAGCAGCGTAGGCGATTTTGGCAATAATGAAAAACTGTTTTTT
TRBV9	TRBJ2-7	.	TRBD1	CASSVGGTGLTYEQYF	TGTGCCAGCAGCGTAGGAGGGACAGGGCTTACCTACGAGCAGTACTTC
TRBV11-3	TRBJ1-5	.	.	CASSSHSNQPQHF	TGTGCCAGCAGCTCCCATAGCAATCAGCCCCAGCATTTT
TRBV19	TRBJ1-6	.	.	CASSKRPFNSPLHF	TGTGCCAGTAGTAAAAGGCCATTTAATTCACCCCTCCACTTT